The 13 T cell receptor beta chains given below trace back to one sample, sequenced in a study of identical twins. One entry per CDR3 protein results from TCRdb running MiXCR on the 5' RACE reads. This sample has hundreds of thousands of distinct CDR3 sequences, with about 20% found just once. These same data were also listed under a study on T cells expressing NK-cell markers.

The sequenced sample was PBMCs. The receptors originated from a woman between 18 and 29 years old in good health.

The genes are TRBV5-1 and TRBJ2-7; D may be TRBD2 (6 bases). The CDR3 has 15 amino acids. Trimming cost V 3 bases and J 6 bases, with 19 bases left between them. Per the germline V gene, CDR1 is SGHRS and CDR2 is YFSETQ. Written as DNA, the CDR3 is TGCGCCAGCAGCTGGCAGGGTGCGGGACTTTCCGAGCAGTACTTC. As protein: CASSWQGAGLSEQYF.

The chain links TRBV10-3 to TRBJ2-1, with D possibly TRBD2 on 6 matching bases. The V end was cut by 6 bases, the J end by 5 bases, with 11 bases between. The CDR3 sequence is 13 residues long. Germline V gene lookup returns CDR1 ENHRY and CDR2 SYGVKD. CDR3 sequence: CAIRRDSDNEQFF. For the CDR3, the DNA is TGTGCCATCAGACGGGACTCTGACAATGAGCAGTTCTTC.

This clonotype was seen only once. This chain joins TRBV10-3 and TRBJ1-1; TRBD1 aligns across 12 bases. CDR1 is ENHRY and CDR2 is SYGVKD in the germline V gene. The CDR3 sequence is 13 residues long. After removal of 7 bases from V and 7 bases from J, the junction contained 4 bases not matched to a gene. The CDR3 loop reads CAIMGTGGVEAFF. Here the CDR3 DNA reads TGTGCCATCATGGGGACAGGGGGCGTTGAAGCTTTCTTT.

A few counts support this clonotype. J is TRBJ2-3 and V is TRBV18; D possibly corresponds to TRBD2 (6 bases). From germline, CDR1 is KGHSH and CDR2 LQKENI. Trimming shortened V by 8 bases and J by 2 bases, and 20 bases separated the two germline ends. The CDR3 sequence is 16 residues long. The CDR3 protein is CASQREERAPTDTQYF. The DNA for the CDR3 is TGTGCCAGCCAAAGGGAGGAGCGGGCCCCCACAGATACGCAGTATTTT.

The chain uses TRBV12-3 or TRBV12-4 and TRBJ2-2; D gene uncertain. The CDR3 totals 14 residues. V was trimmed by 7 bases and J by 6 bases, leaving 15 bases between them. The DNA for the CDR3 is TGTGCCAGCAACCCCTCGGACGTCCCCGGGGAGCTGTTTTTT. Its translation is CASNPSDVPGELFF.

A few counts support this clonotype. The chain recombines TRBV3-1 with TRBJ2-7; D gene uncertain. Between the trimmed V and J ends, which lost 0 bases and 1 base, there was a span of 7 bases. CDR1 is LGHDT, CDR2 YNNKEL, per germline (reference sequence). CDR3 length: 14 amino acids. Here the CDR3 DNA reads TGTGCCAGCAGCCAAGACAGCATATCCTACGAGCAGTACTTC. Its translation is CASSQDSISYEQYF.

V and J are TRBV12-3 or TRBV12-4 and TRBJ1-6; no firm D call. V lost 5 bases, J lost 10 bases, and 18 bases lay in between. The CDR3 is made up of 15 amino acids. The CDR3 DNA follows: TGTGCCAGCAGTCCCTCGGGTGGGTTTCTGTCACCCCTCCACTTT. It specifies CASSPSGGFLSPLHF.

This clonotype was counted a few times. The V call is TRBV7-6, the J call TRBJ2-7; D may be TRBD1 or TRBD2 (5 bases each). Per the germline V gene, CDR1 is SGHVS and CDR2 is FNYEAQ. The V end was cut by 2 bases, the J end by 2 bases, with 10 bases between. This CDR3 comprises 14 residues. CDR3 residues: CASSLILGAYEQYF. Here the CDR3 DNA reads TGTGCCAGCAGCTTAATTCTGGGGGCCTACGAGCAGTACTTC.

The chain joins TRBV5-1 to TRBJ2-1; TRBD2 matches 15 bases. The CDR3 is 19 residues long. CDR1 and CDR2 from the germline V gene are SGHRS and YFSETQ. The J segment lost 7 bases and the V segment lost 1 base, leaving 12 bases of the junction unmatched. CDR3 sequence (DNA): TGCGCCAGCAGCTTGCCTATACCGGGACTAGCGGGGGGCCGTAATGAGCAGTTCTTC. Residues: CASSLPIPGLAGGRNEQFF.

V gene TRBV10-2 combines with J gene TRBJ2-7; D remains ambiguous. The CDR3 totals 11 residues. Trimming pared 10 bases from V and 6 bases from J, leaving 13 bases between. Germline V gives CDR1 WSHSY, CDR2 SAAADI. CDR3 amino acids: CATCKDLEQYF. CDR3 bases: TGCGCCACCTGTAAGGACCTCGAGCAGTACTTC.

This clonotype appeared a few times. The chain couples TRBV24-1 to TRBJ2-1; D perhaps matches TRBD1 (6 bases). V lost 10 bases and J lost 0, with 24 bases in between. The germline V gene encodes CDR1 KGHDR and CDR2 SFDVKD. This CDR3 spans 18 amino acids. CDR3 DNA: TGTGCCACGGGCAGGGGATTAGTAGGAGTAACCTCCTACAATGAGCAGTTCTTC. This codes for CATGRGLVGVTSYNEQFF.

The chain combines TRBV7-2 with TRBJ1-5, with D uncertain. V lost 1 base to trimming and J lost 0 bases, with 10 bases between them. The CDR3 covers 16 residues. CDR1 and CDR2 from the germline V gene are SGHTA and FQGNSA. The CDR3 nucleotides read TGTGCCAGCAGCTTAGATGGACGGTATAGCAATCAGCCCCAGCATTTT. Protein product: CASSLDGRYSNQPQHF.

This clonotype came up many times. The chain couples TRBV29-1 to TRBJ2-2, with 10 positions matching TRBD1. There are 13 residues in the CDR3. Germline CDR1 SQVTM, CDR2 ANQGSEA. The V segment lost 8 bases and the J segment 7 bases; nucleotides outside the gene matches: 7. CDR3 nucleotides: TGCAGCACCCGGACAGGGGGGAGCGGGGAGCTGTTTTTT. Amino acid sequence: CSTRTGGSGELFF.